This TCR beta chain was profiled in a study of CD8+CD57+ T cells in acquired aplastic anemia. In its sample, this clonotype was seen once. For sequencing, patients were chosen who had shown expansion of CD8+CD57+ cells by flow cytometry. By the time of blood sampling, patients had still received no therapy. Using genomic DNA as the template, TCR beta VDJ and CDR3 profiling was carried out. TCRdb reanalysed the reads using MiXCR and keeps one entry per CDR3 protein. The data show around 130,000 distinct CDR3 sequences, 50% to 60% seen once. This sequence was found in a human donor with aplastic anemia. Material: sorted CD4+, CD8+, or CD8+CD57+ T cells (not recorded which) from PBMCs.

The CDR3 protein is CASLRGRMNTEAFF. CDR3 coding DNA: TGTGCCAGTCTCAGGGGGCGCATGAACACTGAAGCTTTCTTT. This chain uses TRBV19 with TRBJ1-1, with 8 bases aligning to TRBD1. From germline, CDR1 is LNHDA and CDR2 SQIVND (reference sequence). This CDR3 is 14 amino acids long. With V trimmed by 8 bases and J by 0 bases, 5 bases remained unmatched.